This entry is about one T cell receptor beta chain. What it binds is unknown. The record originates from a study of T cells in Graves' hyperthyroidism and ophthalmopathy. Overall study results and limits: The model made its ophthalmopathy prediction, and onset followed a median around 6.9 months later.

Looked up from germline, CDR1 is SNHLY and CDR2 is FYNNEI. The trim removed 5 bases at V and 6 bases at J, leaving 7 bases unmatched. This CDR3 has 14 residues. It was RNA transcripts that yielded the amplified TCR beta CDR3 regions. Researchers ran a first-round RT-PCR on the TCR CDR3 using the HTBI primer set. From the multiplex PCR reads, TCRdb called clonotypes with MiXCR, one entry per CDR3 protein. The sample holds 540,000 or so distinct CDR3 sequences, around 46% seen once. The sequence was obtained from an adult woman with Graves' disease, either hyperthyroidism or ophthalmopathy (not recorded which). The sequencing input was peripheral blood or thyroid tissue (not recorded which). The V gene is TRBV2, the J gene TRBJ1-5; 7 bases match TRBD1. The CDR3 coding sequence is TGTGCCAGCAGTTTGGACAGGTCTGGTCAGCCCCAGCATTTT. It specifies CASSLDRSGQPQHF.